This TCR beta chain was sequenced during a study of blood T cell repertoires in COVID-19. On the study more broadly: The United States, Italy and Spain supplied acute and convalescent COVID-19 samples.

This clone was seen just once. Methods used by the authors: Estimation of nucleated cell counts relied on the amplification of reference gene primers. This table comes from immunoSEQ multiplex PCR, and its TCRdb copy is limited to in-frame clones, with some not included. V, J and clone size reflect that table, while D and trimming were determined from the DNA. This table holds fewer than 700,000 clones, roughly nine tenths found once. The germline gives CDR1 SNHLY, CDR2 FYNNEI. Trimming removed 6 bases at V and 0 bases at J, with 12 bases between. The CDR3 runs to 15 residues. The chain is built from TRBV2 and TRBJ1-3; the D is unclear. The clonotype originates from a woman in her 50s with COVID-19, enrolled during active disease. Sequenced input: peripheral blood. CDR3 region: CASRPRSSSGNTIYF. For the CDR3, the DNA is TGTGCCAGCAGGCCGCGCTCTAGCTCTGGAAACACCATATATTTT.